The following is a T cell receptor (beta chain) sequence with its context. The antigen remains unidentified. This CDR3 region has 16 residues. Trimming stripped 2 bases from V and 0 bases from J, with 11 bases between. Germline loops: CDR1 LNHDA, CDR2 SQIVND (reference sequence). The PCR contained 60 Vbeta and 13 Jbeta primers. This table comes from immunoSEQ multiplex PCR, and its TCRdb copy is limited to in-frame clones, with some not included. The sample includes 95,000 to 100,000 clones, around three quarters of them seen just once. This sample stems from a study of cytomegalovirus exposure and HLA in healthy donors. Study-level results: Most TCR sequences proved rare, with some public TCRs found in many donors. In a later analysis, donors in an Asian-associated ancestry cluster reportedly had fewer N-insertions in productive TCRs than the cohort mean.

The V call is TRBV19, the J call TRBJ1-5, with TRBD1 as a possible D gene (6 bases). The source is a human donor in good health. The sample comprised PBMCs. The CDR3 nucleotides are TGTGCCAGTAGTATAAGGACAGCCTATAGCAATCAGCCCCAGCATTTT. Its protein product is CASSIRTAYSNQPQHF.